These T cell receptor beta chains were read from a single sample in a study of cytomegalovirus exposure and HLA in healthy donors. TCRdb keeps only in-frame clones here, not all; method: immunoSEQ multiplex PCR. The specimen's table records tens of thousands of clones. The sequenced sample consisted of PBMCs. The receptors were sampled from a female donor in good health and CMV-seropositive. Both conserved end residues are part of each CDR3. The order of the fields is D gene, V gene, J gene, CDR3 DNA, CDR3 protein. The D gene is left open where the match is weak.

>NA|TRBV11-3|TRBJ1-6
TGTGCCAGCAGCACCCGGGACGGACAGAATTCACCCCTCCACTTT
CASSTRDGQNSPLHF
>NA|TRBV30|TRBJ1-2
TGTGCCTGGAGAATACAGGGATTTTCTGGCTACACCTTC
CAWRIQGFSGYTF
>TRBD1|TRBV15|TRBJ1-1
TGTGCCACCAGCATTGACAGGGTCCGGACTGAAGCTTTCTTT
CATSIDRVRTEAFF
>NA|TRBV28|TRBJ1-4
TGTGCCAGTTTAAATGAAAAACTGTTTTTT
CASLNEKLFF
>NA|TRBV27|TRBJ2-2
TGTGCCAGCAGGGAGGGGAACAGGAGGCGGAACACCGGGGAGCTGTTTTTT
CASREGNRRRNTGELFF
>TRBD2|TRBV29-1|TRBJ2-3
TGCAGCGTTGGGTTGTCTAGCGGGAGAGATACGCAGTATTTT
CSVGLSSGRDTQYF
>TRBD2|TRBV6-1|TRBJ2-2
TGTGCCAGCGTCCCACTAGCGTGGCCCGGGGAGCTGTTTTTT
CASVPLAWPGELFF
>TRBD1|TRBV28|TRBJ1-2
TGTGCCAGCAGCCTACAGGGGGGGGCGTATGGCTACACCTTC
CASSLQGGAYGYTF
>TRBD1|TRBV2|TRBJ1-1
TGTGCCAGCAGTGTTCAGGGGGGGAACACTGAAGCTTTCTTT
CASSVQGGNTEAFF
>TRBD2|TRBV5-4|TRBJ2-3
TGTGCCAGCAGCTCGGCGGGAGCATCAGATACGCAGTATTTT
CASSSAGASDTQYF
>TRBD2|TRBV4-2|TRBJ2-7
TGTGCCAGCAGCCAATCCTCGGGCGAGCGGGAGTCCGAGCAGTACTTC
CASSQSSGERESEQYF
>TRBD1|TRBV18|TRBJ2-2
TGTGCCAGCTCACGGATACAGGGGGACACCGGGGAGCTGTTTTTT
CASSRIQGDTGELFF
>TRBD2|TRBV16|TRBJ2-7
TGTGCCAGCAGCCGGGGGGGTCCCTACGAGCAGTACTTC
CASSRGGPYEQYF
>TRBD2|TRBV6-1|TRBJ2-7
TGTGCCAGCAGCGGAACATCGGCGGGAGCAGGGGAGCAGTACTTC
CASSGTSAGAGEQYF
>NA|TRBV5-1|TRBJ1-2
TGCGCCAGCAGTCGTGGGCCCGACTATGGCTACACCTTC
CASSRGPDYGYTF
>TRBD1|TRBV28|TRBJ2-7
TGTGCCAGCACCGCCGGGACAGGTGTGGAGGAGCAGTACTTC
CASTAGTGVEEQYF
>NA|TRBV7-3|TRBJ2-2
TGTGCCAGCAGCCCCTCAGGAGGAAGGACCGGGGAGCTGTTTTTT
CASSPSGGRTGELFF
>TRBD2|TRBV7-9|TRBJ2-2
TGTGCCAGCAGCTTCGACGGGGGGGGCGGGGAGCTGTTTTTT
CASSFDGGGGELFF
>NA|TRBV5-1|TRBJ2-7
TGCGCCAGCAGCTTGGAAAGGGGGACCTACGAGCAGTACTTC
CASSLERGTYEQYF
>NA|TRBV27|TRBJ1-4
TGTGCCAGCAGTACCCGCTACAGGATCTCTAATGAAAAACTGTTTTTT
CASSTRYRISNEKLFF
>NA|TRBV7-3|TRBJ2-7
TGTGCCAGCAGCTTAACCGGCGGCTACGAGCAGTACTTC
CASSLTGGYEQYF
>TRBD1|TRBV18|TRBJ1-6
TGTGCCAGCTCACCGCAGGGGGCAGGCTATAATTCACCCCTCCACTTT
CASSPQGAGYNSPLHF
>TRBD1|TRBV10-3|TRBJ2-7
TGTGCCATCAGTGTGCAGGGGGCCTACGAGCAGTACTTC
CAISVQGAYEQYF
>TRBD1|TRBV4-1|TRBJ1-5
TGCGCCAGCAGCCAAACCCCGGGACAGGGGGCCATCATGCCCCAGCATTTT
CASSQTPGQGAIMPQHF
>TRBD2|TRBV6-1|TRBJ2-2
TGTGCCAGCAGTGGTTGGCTAGCGGCGAACACCGGGGAGCTGTTTTTT
CASSGWLAANTGELFF
>TRBD2|TRBV5-6|TRBJ2-7
TGTGCCAGCAGCAACGGACTAGCGGGAGTTCAGCAGTACTTC
CASSNGLAGVQQYF
>NA|TRBV7-6|TRBJ2-5
TGTGCCAGCAGCCGGGGAGGAGAGACCCAGTACTTC
CASSRGGETQYF
>NA|TRBV7-3|TRBJ1-1
TGTGCCAGCAGCATCAACCCAGGGCAGGGTGAAGCTTTCTTT
CASSINPGQGEAFF
>NA|TRBV4-1|TRBJ2-1
TGCGCCAGCAGCCAAGCGTGGGCGGGACGGCAGTTCTTC
CASSQAWAGRQFF
>NA|TRBV25-1|TRBJ1-2
TGTGCCAGCAGTGATCCCCCCGGGAGGACTAACTATGGCTACACCTTC
CASSDPPGRTNYGYTF